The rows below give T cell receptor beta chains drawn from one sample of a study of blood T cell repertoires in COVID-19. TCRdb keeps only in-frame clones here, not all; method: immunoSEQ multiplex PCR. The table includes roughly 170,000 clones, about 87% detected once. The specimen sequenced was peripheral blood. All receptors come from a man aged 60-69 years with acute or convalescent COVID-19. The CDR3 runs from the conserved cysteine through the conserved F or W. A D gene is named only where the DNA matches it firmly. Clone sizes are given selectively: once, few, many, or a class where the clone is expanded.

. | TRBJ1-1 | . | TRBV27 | CASSLVGAEAFF | TGTGCCAGCAGCCTGGTCGGTGCTGAAGCTTTCTTT
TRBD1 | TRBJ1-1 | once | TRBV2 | CASIRQGEVTEAFF | TGTGCCAGCATTCGACAGGGGGAAGTCACTGAAGCTTTCTTT
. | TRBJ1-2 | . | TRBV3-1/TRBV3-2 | CASSQDQVYGYTF | TGTGCCAGCAGCCAAGATCAGGTCTATGGCTACACCTTC
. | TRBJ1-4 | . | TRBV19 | CASTQFATNEKLFF | TGTGCCAGTACCCAATTTGCAACTAATGAAAAACTGTTTTTT
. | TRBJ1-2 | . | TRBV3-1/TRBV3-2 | CASSQVVGQGITF | .
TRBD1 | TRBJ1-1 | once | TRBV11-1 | CASSLDRDEAFF | TGTGCCAGCAGCTTGGACAGGGATGAAGCTTTCTTT
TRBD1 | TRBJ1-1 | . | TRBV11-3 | CASSLNRGGGSNTEAFF | TGTGCCAGCAGCTTAAACAGGGGGGGAGGGAGTAACACTGAAGCTTTCTTT
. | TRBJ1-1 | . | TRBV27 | CASSLPGGEAFF | TGTGCCAGCAGTTTACCCGGGGGTGAGGCTTTCTTT
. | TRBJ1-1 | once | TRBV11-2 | CASSFGLAEAFF | TGTGCCAGCAGCTTCGGACTCGCTGAAGCTTTCTTT
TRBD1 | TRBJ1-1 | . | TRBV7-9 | CASSLASDRAAFF | TGTGCCAGCAGCTTAGCCTCCGACAGGGCTGCTTTCTTT
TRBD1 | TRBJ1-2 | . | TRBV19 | CASSPTGASGYTF | TGTGCCAGTAGTCCCACAGGGGCTAGTGGCTACACCTTC
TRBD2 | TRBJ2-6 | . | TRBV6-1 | CASSGQPGLAGGGANVLTF | TGTGCCAGCAGTGGGCAGCCGGGACTAGCGGGAGGAGGGGCCAACGTCCTGACTTTC
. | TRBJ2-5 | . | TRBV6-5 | CASSYLPSVLQETQYF | TGTGCCAGCAGTTACCTCCCGTCGGTGCTCCAAGAGACCCAGTACTTC
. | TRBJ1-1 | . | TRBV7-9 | CASSLAGFGGHTEAFF | TGTGCCAGCAGCTTAGCGGGATTTGGCGGGCACACTGAAGCTTTCTTT
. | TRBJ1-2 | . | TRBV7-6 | CASSPDRSYGYTF | TGTGCCAGCAGCCCCGACAGGAGCTATGGCTACACCTTC
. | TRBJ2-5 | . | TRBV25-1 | CASSESRGQETQYF | TGTGCCAGCAGTGAATCTAGGGGCCAAGAGACCCAGTACTTC
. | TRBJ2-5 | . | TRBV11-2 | CASSFLQGGRGGKETQYF | TGTGCCAGCAGCTTCCTACAGGGGGGGAGGGGCGGTAAAGAGACCCAGTACTTC
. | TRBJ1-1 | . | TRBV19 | CASSIAGHTEAFF | TGTGCCAGTAGTATAGCCGGACACACAGAAGCTTTCTTT
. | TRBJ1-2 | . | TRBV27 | CASSPRENYGYTF | TGTGCCAGCAGCCCTAGGGAGAACTATGGCTACACCTTC
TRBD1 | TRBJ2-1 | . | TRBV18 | CASSPLGQGAGTYNEQFF | TGTGCCAGCTCACCACTGGGACAGGGGGCTGGGACCTACAATGAGCAGTTCTTC
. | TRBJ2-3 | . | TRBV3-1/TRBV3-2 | CASSPYYGGTDTQYF | TGTGCCAGCAGCCCTTACTACGGGGGCACAGATACGCAGTATTTT
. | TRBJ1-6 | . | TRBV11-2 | CASSPGFSDSPLHF | TGTGCCAGCAGTCCAGGGTTCTCGGATTCACCCCTCCACTTT
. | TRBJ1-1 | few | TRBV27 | CASGNRVETEAFF | TGTGCCAGCGGGAACAGGGTGGAAACTGAAGCTTTCTTT
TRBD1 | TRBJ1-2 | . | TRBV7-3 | CASSLSRTGDGYTF | TGTGCCAGCAGCTTAAGCCGGACAGGGGATGGCTACACCTTC
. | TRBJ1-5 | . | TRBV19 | CASSDRQKKQPQHF | TGTGCCAGTAGTGACCGACAGAAGAAGCAGCCCCAGCATTTT
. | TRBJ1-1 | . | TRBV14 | CASSQGQGLLAFF | TGTGCCAGCAGCCAAGGGCAGGGACTATTAGCTTTCTTT
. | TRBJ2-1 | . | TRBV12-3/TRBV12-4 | CASSFGAGNEQFF | TGTGCCAGCAGTTTCGGCGCGGGAAATGAGCAGTTCTTC
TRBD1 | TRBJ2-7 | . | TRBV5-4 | CASSLTGGSHYEQYF | TGTGCCAGCAGCTTAACAGGGGGCTCTCACTACGAGCAGTACTTC
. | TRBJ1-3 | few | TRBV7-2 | CASSLNGPPGNTIYF | TGTGCCAGCAGCTTAAATGGCCCCCCTGGAAACACCATATATTTT
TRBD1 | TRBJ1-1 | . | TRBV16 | CASSQGSGGTTEAFF | TGTGCCAGCAGCCAAGGATCAGGGGGCACCACTGAAGCTTTCTTT
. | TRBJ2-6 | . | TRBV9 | CASTQGGRPPSGANVLTF | TGTGCCAGCACCCAAGGAGGCAGACCGCCCTCTGGGGCCAACGTCCTGACTTTC
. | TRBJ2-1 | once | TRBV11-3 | CASSPDYEQFF | TGTGCCAGCAGCCCAGATTATGAGCAGTTCTTC
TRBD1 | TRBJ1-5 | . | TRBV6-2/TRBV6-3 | CASSPPGGGSYSNQPQHF | TGTGCCAGCAGCCCCCCTGGAGGGGGCTCATATAGCAATCAGCCCCAGCATTTT
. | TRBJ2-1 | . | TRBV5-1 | CASSLEGGSPYNEQFF | TGCGCCAGCAGCTTGGAGGGGGGGTCTCCCTACAATGAGCAGTTCTTC
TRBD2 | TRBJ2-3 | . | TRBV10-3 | CAISEPDGGRAGDTQYF | TGTGCCATCAGTGAGCCCGATGGCGGGAGGGCCGGAGATACGCAGTATTTT
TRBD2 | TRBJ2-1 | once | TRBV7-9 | CASSSTRVTSGAYNEQFF | TGTGCCAGCAGCTCCACGCGGGTAACTAGCGGGGCCTACAATGAGCAGTTCTTC
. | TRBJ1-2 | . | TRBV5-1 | CASSRDSLAGYTF | TGCGCCAGCAGCCGAGACAGTTTAGCTGGCTACACCTTC
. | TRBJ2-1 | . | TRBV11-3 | CASSPEGWTAYNEQFF | TGTGCCAGCAGCCCCGAAGGGTGGACAGCCTACAATGAGCAGTTCTTC
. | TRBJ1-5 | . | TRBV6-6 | CASSYKGPLPNQPQHF | TGTGCCAGCAGTTATAAGGGGCCGTTACCCAATCAGCCCCAGCATTTT
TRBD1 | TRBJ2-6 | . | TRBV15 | CATSRGQGNPGANVLTF | TGTGCCACCAGCAGAGGACAGGGAAACCCTGGGGCCAACGTCCTGACTTTC